This TCR beta chain was identified in a study of blood T cells in healthy people across ages. With a J-beta primer mix and a sample-barcoded 5' primer, a second PCR ran about 6 to 11 cycles. One entry per CDR3 protein results from TCRdb running MiXCR on the 5' RACE reads. Here the sample spans roughly 800,000 distinct CDR3 sequences, 20% to 25% being singletons. CDR3 length: 16 residues. Per the germline V gene, CDR1 is SGHRS and CDR2 is YFSETQ. With 2 bases clipped from V and 9 bases from J, the junction kept 9 bases outside the gene matches. This clonotype was counted only a few times. Separately, the same data were catalogued under a study of T cells of mothers and their children.

The clonotype originates from a boy aged 5 to 17 in good health. The source material was blood. The chain couples TRBV5-1 to TRBJ2-1; 12 nucleotides agree with TRBD2. CDR3 nucleotides: TGCGCCAGCAGCTTAACGACTAGCGGGAGCCGCGGTGAGCAGTTCTTC. Translation: CASSLTTSGSRGEQFF.